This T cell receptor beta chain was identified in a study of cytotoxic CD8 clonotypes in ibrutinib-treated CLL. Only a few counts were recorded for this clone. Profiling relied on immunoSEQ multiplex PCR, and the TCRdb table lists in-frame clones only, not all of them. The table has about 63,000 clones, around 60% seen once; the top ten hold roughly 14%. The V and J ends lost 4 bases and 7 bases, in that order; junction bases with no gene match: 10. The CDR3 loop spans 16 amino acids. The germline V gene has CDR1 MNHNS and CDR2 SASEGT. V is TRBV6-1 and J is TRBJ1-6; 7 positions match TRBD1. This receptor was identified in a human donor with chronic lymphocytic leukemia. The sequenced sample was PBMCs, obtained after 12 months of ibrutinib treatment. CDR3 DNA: TGTGCCAGCAGTGCGCGACAGGGCGCGAGCAATTCACCCCTCCACTTT. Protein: CASSARQGASNSPLHF.